Each of the 24 T cell receptor beta chains below was sequenced from the same sample in a study of T cell changes during pregnancy in multiple sclerosis. The data were produced by immunoSEQ multiplex PCR, yet TCRdb's version contains in-frame clones alone and is incomplete. Of some 85,000 clones in the sample, 90% to 95% were seen once. This specimen consisted of peripheral blood, obtained in the second trimester of pregnancy. The receptors derive from a female donor with multiple sclerosis, enrolled in a pregnancy study.

The chain combines TRBV12-5 with TRBJ1-5; a possible D gene is TRBD1 (6 bases). This CDR3 spans 15 amino acids. V was cut by 7 bases and J by 4 bases, with 17 bases left in between. CDR1 LGHNT and CDR2 FRNRAP come from the germline V gene. CDR3 sequence: CASVNTGHKNQPQHF. CDR3 nucleotide sequence: TGTGCTAGTGTGAATACGGGACACAAGAATCAGCCCCAGCATTTT.

This rearrangement joins TRBV5-1 to TRBJ2-1; the D gene is possibly TRBD2 (6 bases). V lost 5 bases and J lost 8, with 14 bases in between. The CDR3 loop spans 13 amino acids. Germline CDR1 is SGHRS and CDR2 is YFSETQ. CDR3 DNA sequence: TGCGCCAGCAGGGCTTGGGGGGAGGATGAGCAGTTCTTC. Translated, it gives CASRAWGEDEQFF.

The J gene is TRBJ2-2, the V gene TRBV19, with D unresolved. Germline lookup yields CDR1 LNHDA and CDR2 SQIVND (reference sequence). V was cut by 6 bases and J by 1 base, with 6 bases left in between. CDR3 length: 13 residues. The CDR3 DNA is TGTGCCAGTAGCAACGGGAACACCGGGGAGCTGTTTTTT. It specifies CASSNGNTGELFF.

The CDR3 DNA reads TGTGCCAGCAGCGAGGACACCCTTTCAGCTTTCTTT. Protein: CASSEDTLSAFF. This chain connects TRBV7-9 to TRBJ1-1; D possibly corresponds to TRBD1 (5 bases). V gave up 5 bases and J gave up 10 bases, with 14 bases separating them. CDR3 length: 12 residues. Germline V gene data show CDR1 as SEHNR and CDR2 as FQNEAQ (reference sequence).

The chain recombines TRBV2 with TRBJ2-1; 9 nucleotides agree with TRBD1. The germline V gene encodes CDR1 SNHLY and CDR2 FYNNEI. CDR3 length equals 14 residues. The V gene end was trimmed by 7 bases and the J gene end by 4 bases; junction bases not matched to a gene: 5. DNA of the CDR3: TGTGCCAGCAACTCGGGACAGGGATACAATGAGCAGTTCTTC. It yields the protein CASNSGQGYNEQFF.

V and J are TRBV7-2 and TRBJ1-1; D uncertain. V lost 5 bases to trimming and J lost 8 bases, with 9 bases between them. The CDR3 loop spans 11 amino acids. Germline lookup yields CDR1 SGHTA and CDR2 FQGNSA. CDR3 nucleotides: TGTGCCAGCAGCCCCCGCCGGGAAGCTTTCTTT. As protein: CASSPRREAFF.

This clone was seen just once. The chain carries TRBV13 and TRBJ2-2, with 8 bases lining up with TRBD2. The V gene's germline CDR1 is PRHDT and CDR2 FYEKMQ (reference sequence). The CDR3 has 15 residues. Trimming removed 6 bases from V and 5 bases from J; junction bases left unmatched: 8. Here the CDR3 reads CASSPGTSRTGELFF. CDR3 in DNA: TGTGCCAGCAGTCCGGGGACTAGTCGGACCGGGGAGCTGTTTTTT.

The CDR3 spells CASSLYRQGSYTF. The CDR3 region has the DNA TGTGCCAGCAGTCTCTACCGACAGGGAAGCTACACCTTC. V usage is TRBV27 and J usage is TRBJ1-2; the match to TRBD1 covers 7 bases. The junction had 9 bases not matched to a gene; V was cut back by 5 bases and J by 9 bases. The CDR3 totals 13 residues. Germline V lookup: CDR1 MNHEY, CDR2 SMNVEV (reference sequence).

The chain couples TRBV27 to TRBJ2-2; D is perhaps TRBD1 (6 bases). Germline CDR1 is MNHEY and CDR2 is SMNVEV (reference sequence). The V end lost 9 bases, the J end lost 4 bases, and 12 bases lay between the germline ends. The CDR3 is 13 residues long. Here the CDR3 reads CASQGTGTGELFF. Written as DNA, the CDR3 is TGTGCCAGTCAGGGGACGGGCACCGGGGAGCTGTTTTTT.

CDR3 bases: TGCAGCGTTGAGAGGTCAGGGAAGGGTGGAGAGACCCAGTACTTC. Translated: CSVERSGKGGETQYF. V gene TRBV29-1 combines with J gene TRBJ2-5, with D perhaps TRBD1 (5 bases). The length of the CDR3 is 15 residues. From germline, CDR1 is SQVTM and CDR2 ANQGSEA. Trimming took 3 bases from V and 4 from J, leaving 18 bases between them.

This chain links TRBV4-2 with TRBJ2-1; 8 bases align to TRBD2. V gave up 1 base and J gave up 5 bases; unmatched junction bases: 4. Germline lookup yields CDR1 LGHNA and CDR2 YNFKEQ. The CDR3 runs 15 residues. The CDR3 nucleotides read TGTGCCAGCAGCCAAGGGAGGGGACTAGACAATGAGCAGTTCTTC. Translating it yields CASSQGRGLDNEQFF.

The chain carries TRBV29-1 and TRBJ2-2; D unclear. The germline V gene encodes CDR1 SQVTM and CDR2 ANQGSEA. V was cut by 2 bases and J by 2 bases, with 12 bases left in between. The CDR3 is 15 amino acids. CDR3 DNA: TGCAGCGTTGAACCCAGGCGATCCAACACCGGGGAGCTGTTTTTT. Translating gives CSVEPRRSNTGELFF.

This chain joins TRBV19 and TRBJ2-1; TRBD2 matches 11 bases. The CDR3 has 16 amino acids. Germline V gene sequence: CDR1 LNHDA, CDR2 SQIVND (reference sequence). After removal of 2 bases from V and 7 bases from J, the junction contained 7 bases not matched to a gene. CDR3 protein: CASSITSGRGGNEQFF. The CDR3 DNA reads as TGTGCCAGTAGTATAACTAGCGGGAGAGGCGGGAATGAGCAGTTCTTC.

The J gene is TRBJ2-5, the V gene TRBV27; the match to TRBD2 covers 7 bases. CDR1 and CDR2 (germline): MNHEY, SMNVEV (reference sequence). The CDR3 is made up of 16 amino acids. V lost 3 bases and J lost 5; bases outside the gene matches: 12. The CDR3 here is CASSFTSVSFGETQYF. The CDR3 DNA follows: TGTGCCAGCAGTTTCACTAGCGTGAGCTTTGGGGAGACCCAGTACTTC.

This clone was seen only a few times. This chain joins TRBV6-4 and TRBJ2-1; 12 bases fit TRBD2. The CDR3 consists of 16 residues. The germline V gene has CDR1 MRHNA and CDR2 SNTAGT. The V and J ends lost 9 bases and 8 bases, in that order; junction bases with no gene match: 14. The chain's CDR3 is CARGTSGLNPYYEQFF. The CDR3 DNA reads as TGTGCCAGGGGGACTAGCGGGTTAAATCCTTACTATGAGCAGTTCTTC.

This clone appeared a single time. The rearrangement joins TRBV21-1 to TRBJ2-7; the D call in the table, TRBD2, was not verified against the DNA. TRBV21-1 is a pseudogene locus. The CDR3 has 18 residues. CDR3: CASSPRKRGLAGSYEQYF. The CDR3 coding sequence is TGTGCCAGCAGCCCCCGAAAAAGAGGACTAGCGGGGTCCTACGAGCAGTACTTC.

The chain recombines TRBV5-1 with TRBJ2-3; TRBD2 might be the D (7 bases). Germline-derived CDR1 and CDR2 are SGHRS and YFSETQ. CDR3 length: 15 residues. Trimming removed 4 bases at V and 2 bases at J, with 14 bases between. The CDR3 reads CASSPAGGPTDTQYF. The CDR3 bases are TGCGCCAGCAGCCCAGCCGGGGGGCCCACAGATACGCAGTATTTT. The full variable domain, with the rest looked up from reference TRBV5-1 and TRBJ2-3, is KAGVTQTPRYLIKTRGQQVTLSCSPISGHRSVSWYQQTPGQGLQFLFEYFSETQRNKGNFPGRFSGRQFSNSRSEMNVSTLELGDSALYLCASSPAGGPTDTQYFGPGTRLTVL.

The CDR3 DNA reads TGCGCCAGCAGCCAAGATTTATTTGGTGGGACAGTGATAACCAATGAGCAGTTCTTC. Its translation is CASSQDLFGGTVITNEQFF. The chain couples TRBV4-3 to TRBJ2-1, with 7 bases that match TRBD1. Germline values: CDR1 LGHNA, CDR2 YSLEER. The CDR3 runs to 19 residues. The trim removed 0 bases at V and 6 bases at J, leaving 17 bases unmatched.

This clone has only one observation. The chain is built from TRBV9 and TRBJ1-1; 7 positions match TRBD1. Germline CDR1 and CDR2: SGDLS and YYNGEE. The CDR3 is 14 residues long. V shed 4 bases, J shed 1 base, and the junction held 4 bases outside the gene matches. The CDR3 DNA reads as TGTGCCAGCAGCCCCCGACAGGGGAACACTGAAGCTTTCTTT. It is translated as CASSPRQGNTEAFF. Together with reference TRBV9 and TRBJ1-1, the CDR3 gives the full variable domain: DSGVTQTPKHLITATGQRVTLRCSPRSGDLSVYWYQQSLDQGLQFLIQYYNGEERAKGNILERFSAQQFPDLHSELNLSSLELGDSALYFCASSPRQGNTEAFFGQGTRLTVV.

The rearrangement joins TRBV25-1 to TRBJ1-1; TRBD1 agrees at 11 bases. CDR1 and CDR2 (germline): MGHDK, SYGVNS. V lost 1 base, J lost 4 bases, and 5 bases stayed unmatched. The CDR3 is made up of 16 amino acids. The CDR3 loop is CASSEFRTGGLTEAFF. CDR3 sequence (DNA): TGTGCCAGCAGTGAATTTCGGACAGGGGGCCTCACTGAAGCTTTCTTT. The variable domain in full, with the rest retrieved from reference TRBV25-1 and TRBJ1-1, is EADIYQTPRYLVIGTGKKITLECSQTMGHDKMYWYQQDPGMELHLIHYSYGVNSTEKGDLSSESTVSRIRTEHFPLTLESARPSHTSQYLCASSEFRTGGLTEAFFGQGTRLTVV.

The genes are TRBV28 and TRBJ1-2; TRBD1 agrees at 8 bases. Per germline, CDR1 MDHEN and CDR2 SYDVKM. The ends lost 8 bases at V and 7 bases at J; junction bases unmatched: 12. The CDR3 has 14 residues. The CDR3 reads CASDSTGQGGGYTF. CDR3 in DNA: TGTGCCAGCGATAGTACCGGACAGGGCGGTGGCTACACCTTC.

The chain combines TRBV6-4 with TRBJ2-1; 8 positions agree with TRBD1. CDR1 is MRHNA, CDR2 SNTAGT, per germline. The CDR3 spans 15 residues. The V segment lost 5 bases and the J segment 6 bases; nucleotides outside the gene matches: 9. The CDR3 coding sequence is TGTGCCAGCAGTCTAACAGGGGGGTACCTCAATGAGCAGTTCTTC. It specifies CASSLTGGYLNEQFF.

V is TRBV5-1 and J is TRBJ2-5; 13 bases align to TRBD2. The J segment lost 3 bases and the V segment lost 1 base, leaving 9 bases of the junction unmatched. This CDR3 comprises 18 residues. Per the germline V gene, CDR1 is SGHRS and CDR2 is YFSETQ. CDR3 loop: CASSLSDVGTSGKETQYF. The CDR3 bases are TGCGCCAGCAGCTTGTCAGACGTGGGGACTAGCGGGAAAGAGACCCAGTACTTC. The full variable domain, rest sourced from reference TRBV5-1 and TRBJ2-5, is KAGVTQTPRYLIKTRGQQVTLSCSPISGHRSVSWYQQTPGQGLQFLFEYFSETQRNKGNFPGRFSGRQFSNSRSEMNVSTLELGDSALYLCASSLSDVGTSGKETQYFGPGTRLLVL.

This clone was counted only a few times. The CDR3 DNA reads TGTGCCAGCAGCCCGAGCGCGGTCACTAGCGGGAGTTTCTACAATGAGCAGTTCTTC. Protein sequence: CASSPSAVTSGSFYNEQFF. V and J are TRBV9 and TRBJ2-1; 11 bases agree with TRBD2. Trimming at V came to 4 bases and at J to 3 bases, leaving 15 bases not matched to a gene. CDR1 and CDR2 (germline): SGDLS, YYNGEE. This CDR3 comprises 19 residues.